Detailed here is one T cell receptor (beta chain). This specimen comes from a study of blood T cell repertoires in COVID-19. Study-wide background: Whether acute or convalescent, the COVID-19 samples came from the United States, Italy and Spain. T cells, B-cell-depleted T cells, or PBMCs supplied cDNA or gDNA.

V was pared by 5 bases and J by 5 bases, with 8 bases of the junction left unmatched. This CDR3 comprises 15 residues. Germline V gives CDR1 SGHTA, CDR2 FQGNSA. How the authors handled the data: Estimates of nucleated cell counts were drawn from the amplification of reference gene primers. Profiled with immunoSEQ multiplex PCR; TCRdb holds only in-frame clones, not every one. The DNA gave D and trimming, while V, J and clone size come from that table. Of under 60,000 clones listed, about four fifths are singletons. The V call is TRBV7-2, the J call TRBJ1-4; 7 bases fit TRBD1. Material: peripheral blood. The sequence came from a human donor in a cohort sampled during active COVID-19. The CDR3 sequence: CASSPWTGLNEKLFF. DNA of the CDR3: TGTGCCAGCAGCCCATGGACAGGTCTGAATGAAAAACTGTTTTTT.